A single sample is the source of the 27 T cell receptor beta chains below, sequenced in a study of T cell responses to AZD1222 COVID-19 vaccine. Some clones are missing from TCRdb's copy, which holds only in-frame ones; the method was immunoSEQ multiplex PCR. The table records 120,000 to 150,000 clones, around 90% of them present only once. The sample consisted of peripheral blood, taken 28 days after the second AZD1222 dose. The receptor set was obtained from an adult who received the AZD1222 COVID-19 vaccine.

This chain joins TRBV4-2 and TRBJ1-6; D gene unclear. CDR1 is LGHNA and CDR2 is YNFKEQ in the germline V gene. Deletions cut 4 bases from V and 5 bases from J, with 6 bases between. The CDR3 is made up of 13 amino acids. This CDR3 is CASSRNDNSPLHF. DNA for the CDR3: TGTGCCAGCAGCCGTAATGATAATTCACCCCTCCACTTT.

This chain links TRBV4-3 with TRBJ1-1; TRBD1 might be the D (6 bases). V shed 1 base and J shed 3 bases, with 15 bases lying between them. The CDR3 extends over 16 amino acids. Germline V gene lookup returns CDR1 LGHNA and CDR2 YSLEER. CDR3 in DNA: TGCGCCAGCAGCCAAGTTGCAGCCAGGGGTGACACTGAAGCTTTCTTT. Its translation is CASSQVAARGDTEAFF.

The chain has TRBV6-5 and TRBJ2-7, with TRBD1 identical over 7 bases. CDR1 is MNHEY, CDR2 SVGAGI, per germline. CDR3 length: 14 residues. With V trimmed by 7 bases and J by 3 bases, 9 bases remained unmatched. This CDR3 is CASMGRGSHYEQYF. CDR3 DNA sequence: TGTGCCAGCATGGGCAGGGGGTCCCACTACGAGCAGTACTTC.

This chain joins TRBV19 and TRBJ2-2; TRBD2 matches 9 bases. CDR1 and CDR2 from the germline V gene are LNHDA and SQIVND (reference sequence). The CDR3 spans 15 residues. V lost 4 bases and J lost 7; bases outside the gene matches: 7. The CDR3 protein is CASSTAGLANGELFF. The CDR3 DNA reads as TGTGCCAGTAGTACGGCGGGACTAGCAAACGGGGAGCTGTTTTTT. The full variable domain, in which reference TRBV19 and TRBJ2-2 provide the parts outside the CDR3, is DGGITQSPKYLFRKEGQNVTLSCEQNLNHDAMYWYRQDPGQGLRLIYYSQIVNDFQKGDIAEGYSVSREKKESFPLTVTSAQKNPTAFYLCASSTAGLANGELFFGEGSRLTVL.

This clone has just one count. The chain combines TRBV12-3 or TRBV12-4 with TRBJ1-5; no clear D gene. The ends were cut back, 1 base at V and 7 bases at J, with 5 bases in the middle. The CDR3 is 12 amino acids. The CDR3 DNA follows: TGTGCCAGCAGTTTAGGAGGGCAGCCCCAGCATTTT. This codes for CASSLGGQPQHF.

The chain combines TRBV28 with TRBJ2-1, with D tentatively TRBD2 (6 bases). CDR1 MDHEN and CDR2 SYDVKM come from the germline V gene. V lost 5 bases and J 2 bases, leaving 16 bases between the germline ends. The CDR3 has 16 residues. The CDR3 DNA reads TGTGCCAGCAGTGGCCAAGGGGACTTCACCTACAATGAGCAGTTCTTC. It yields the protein CASSGQGDFTYNEQFF.

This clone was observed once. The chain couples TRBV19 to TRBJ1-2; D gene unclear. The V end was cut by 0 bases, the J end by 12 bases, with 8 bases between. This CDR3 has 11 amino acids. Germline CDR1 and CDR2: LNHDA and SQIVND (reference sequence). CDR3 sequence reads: CASSIDLGHTF. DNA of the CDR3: TGTGCCAGTAGTATAGATCTTGGGCACACCTTC.

For the CDR3, the DNA is TGTGCCAGCAGCTTCAGCCGCTTTCGGGACAGGAGGCGGAATGAGCAGTTCTTC. Protein sequence: CASSFSRFRDRRRNEQFF. The V and J genes are TRBV5-5 and TRBJ2-1, with 8 nucleotides matching TRBD1. V dropped 2 bases and J dropped 7; count of bases not matched to a gene: 17. The V gene's germline CDR1 is SGHKS and CDR2 YYEKEE (reference sequence). The CDR3 covers 18 residues.

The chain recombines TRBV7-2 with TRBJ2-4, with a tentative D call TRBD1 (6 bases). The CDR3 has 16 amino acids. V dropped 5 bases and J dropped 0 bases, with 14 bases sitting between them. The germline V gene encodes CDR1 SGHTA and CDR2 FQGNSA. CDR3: CASSPAGVLAKNIQYF. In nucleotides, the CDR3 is TGTGCCAGCAGCCCCGCAGGGGTACTAGCCAAAAACATTCAGTACTTC.

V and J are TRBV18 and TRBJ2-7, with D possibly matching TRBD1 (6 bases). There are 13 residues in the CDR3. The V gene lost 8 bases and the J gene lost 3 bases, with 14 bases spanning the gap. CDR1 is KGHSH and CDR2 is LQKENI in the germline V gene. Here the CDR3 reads CASTAGEIYEQYF. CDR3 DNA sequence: TGTGCCAGCACTGCAGGGGAGATCTACGAGCAGTACTTC.

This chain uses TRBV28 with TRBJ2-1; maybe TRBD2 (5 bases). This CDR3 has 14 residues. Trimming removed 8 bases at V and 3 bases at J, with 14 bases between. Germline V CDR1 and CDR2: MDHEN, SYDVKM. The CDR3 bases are TGTGCCAGCCGGGGTGGCACCTACTACAATGAGCAGTTCTTC. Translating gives CASRGGTYYNEQFF.

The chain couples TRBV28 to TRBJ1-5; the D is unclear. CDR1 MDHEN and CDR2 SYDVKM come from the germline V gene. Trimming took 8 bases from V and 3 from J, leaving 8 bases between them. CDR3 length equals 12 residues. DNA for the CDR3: TGTGCCAGCCACCAACCCAATCAGCCCCAGCATTTT. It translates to CASHQPNQPQHF.

This chain's CDR3 is CASSSPLSTPGNTEAFF. The CDR3 DNA reads TGTGCCAGCAGCTCGCCCCTGTCGACACCGGGGAACACTGAAGCTTTCTTT. The V and J genes are TRBV7-9 and TRBJ1-1; D uncertain. The CDR3 has 17 amino acids. V dropped 4 bases and J dropped 1 base, with 19 bases sitting between them. CDR1 is SEHNR and CDR2 is FQNEAQ in the germline V gene (reference sequence).

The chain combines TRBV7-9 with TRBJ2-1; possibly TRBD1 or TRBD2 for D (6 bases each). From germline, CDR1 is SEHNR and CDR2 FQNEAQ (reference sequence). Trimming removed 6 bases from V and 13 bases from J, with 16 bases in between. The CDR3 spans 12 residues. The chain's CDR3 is CASRRGETTQFF. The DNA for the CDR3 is TGTGCCAGCAGGAGGGGGGAAACTACTCAGTTCTTC.

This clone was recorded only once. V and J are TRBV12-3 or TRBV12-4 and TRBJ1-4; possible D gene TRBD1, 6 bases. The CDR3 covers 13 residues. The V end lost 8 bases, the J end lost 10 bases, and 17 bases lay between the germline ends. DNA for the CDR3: TGTGCCAGCCACGCAGGGGTTTCTGGAAAACTGTTTTTT. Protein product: CASHAGVSGKLFF.

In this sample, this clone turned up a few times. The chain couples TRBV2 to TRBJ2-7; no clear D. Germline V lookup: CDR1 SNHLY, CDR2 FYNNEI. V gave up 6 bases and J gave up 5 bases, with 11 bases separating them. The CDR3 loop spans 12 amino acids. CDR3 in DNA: TGTGCCAGCAGCCCTCGGCGGAACGAGCAGTACTTC. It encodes CASSPRRNEQYF.

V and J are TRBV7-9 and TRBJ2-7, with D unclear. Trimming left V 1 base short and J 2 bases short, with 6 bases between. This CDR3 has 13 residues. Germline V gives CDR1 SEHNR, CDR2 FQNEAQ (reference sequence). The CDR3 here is CASSLGRTYEQYF. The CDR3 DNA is TGTGCCAGCAGCTTAGGACGGACCTACGAGCAGTACTTC.

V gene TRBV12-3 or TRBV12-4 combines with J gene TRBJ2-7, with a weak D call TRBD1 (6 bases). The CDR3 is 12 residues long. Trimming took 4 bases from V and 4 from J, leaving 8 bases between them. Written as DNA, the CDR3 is TGTGCCAGCAGTTCGGACAGATACGAGCAGTACTTC. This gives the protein CASSSDRYEQYF.

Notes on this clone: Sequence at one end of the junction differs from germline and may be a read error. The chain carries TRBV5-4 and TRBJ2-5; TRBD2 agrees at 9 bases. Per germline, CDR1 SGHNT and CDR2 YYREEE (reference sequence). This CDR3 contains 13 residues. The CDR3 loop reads CASTLGLAETQYF. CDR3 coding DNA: TGTGCCAGCACCTTGGGACTAGCAGAGACCCAGTACTTC.

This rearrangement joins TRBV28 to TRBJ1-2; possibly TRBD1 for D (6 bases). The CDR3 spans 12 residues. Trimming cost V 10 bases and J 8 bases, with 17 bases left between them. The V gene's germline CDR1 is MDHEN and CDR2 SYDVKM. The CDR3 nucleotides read TGTGCCACCGTAGTGGGGGGGGCGGGCTACACCTTC. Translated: CATVVGGAGYTF.

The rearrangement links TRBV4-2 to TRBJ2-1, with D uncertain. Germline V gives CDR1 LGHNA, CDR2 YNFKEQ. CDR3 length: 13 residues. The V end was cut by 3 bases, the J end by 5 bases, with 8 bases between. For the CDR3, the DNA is TGTGCCAGCAGCCAGCAAAGTCACAATGAGCAGTTCTTC. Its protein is CASSQQSHNEQFF.

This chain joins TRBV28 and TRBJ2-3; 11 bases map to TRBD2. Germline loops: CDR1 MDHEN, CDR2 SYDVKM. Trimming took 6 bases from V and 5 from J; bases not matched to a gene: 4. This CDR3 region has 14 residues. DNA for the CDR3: TGTGCCAGCAGGCTAGCGGGAGGCTTAGATACGCAGTATTTT. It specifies CASRLAGGLDTQYF. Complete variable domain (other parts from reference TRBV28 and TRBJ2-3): DVKVTQSSRYLVKRTGEKVFLECVQDMDHENMFWYRQDPGLGLRLIYFSYDVKMKEKGDIPEGYSVSREKKERFSLILESASTNQTSMYLCASRLAGGLDTQYFGPGTRLTVL.

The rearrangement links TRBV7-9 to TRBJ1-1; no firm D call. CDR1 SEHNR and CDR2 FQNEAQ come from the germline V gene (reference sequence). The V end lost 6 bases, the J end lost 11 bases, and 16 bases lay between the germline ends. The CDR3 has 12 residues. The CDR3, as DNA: TGTGCCAGCAGGTTAATACACGCCCGGGCTTTCTTT. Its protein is CASRLIHARAFF.

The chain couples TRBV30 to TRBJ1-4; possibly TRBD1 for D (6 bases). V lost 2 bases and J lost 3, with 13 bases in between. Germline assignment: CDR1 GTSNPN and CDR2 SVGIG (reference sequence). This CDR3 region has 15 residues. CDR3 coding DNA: TGTGCCTGGAGTCGAATGGGGGCCTCTAATGAAAAACTGTTTTTT. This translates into CAWSRMGASNEKLFF.

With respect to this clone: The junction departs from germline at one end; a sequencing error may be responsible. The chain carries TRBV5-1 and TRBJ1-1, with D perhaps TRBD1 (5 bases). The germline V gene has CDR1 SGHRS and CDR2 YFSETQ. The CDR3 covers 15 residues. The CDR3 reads CASTLMGDTNTEAFF. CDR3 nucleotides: TGCGCCAGCACCTTGATGGGGGATACGAACACTGAAGCTTTCTTT.

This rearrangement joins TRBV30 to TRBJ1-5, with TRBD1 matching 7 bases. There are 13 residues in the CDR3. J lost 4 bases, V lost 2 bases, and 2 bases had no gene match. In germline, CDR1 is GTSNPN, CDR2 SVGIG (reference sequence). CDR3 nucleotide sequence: TGTGCCTGGAGTTCCAGGGGGAATCAGCCCCAGCATTTT. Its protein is CAWSSRGNQPQHF.

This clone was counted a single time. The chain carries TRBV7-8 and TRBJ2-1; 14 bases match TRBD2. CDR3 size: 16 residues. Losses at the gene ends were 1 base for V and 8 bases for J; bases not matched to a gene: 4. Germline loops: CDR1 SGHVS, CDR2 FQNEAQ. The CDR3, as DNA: TGTGCCAGCAGCTTAGGAAGACTAGCGGGAGGGTATGAGCAGTTCTTC. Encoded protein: CASSLGRLAGGYEQFF.